What follows describes a single TCR beta chain. Its target is unknown. CDR1 and CDR2 from the germline V gene are SNHLY and FYNNEI. The V end was cut by 5 bases, the J end by 8 bases, with 9 bases between. The CDR3 covers 11 residues. The entry originates in a study of cytomegalovirus exposure and HLA in healthy donors. Study information: When 350 to 500 donors were genotyped, approximately 80% of them were found to fall in the Caucasian-associated ancestry cluster.

PCR was performed using 60 Vbeta and 13 Jbeta primers. Measured with immunoSEQ multiplex PCR; TCRdb has only the in-frame clones, and not every one. This table has around 150,000 clones, 75% to 85% appearing once. Study-wide findings and caveats: Reportedly, cytomegalovirus status was diagnosed with high sensitivity and specificity.

The chain has TRBV2 and TRBJ1-2, with D uncertain. The sample was PBMCs. The receptor's source is a woman aged 45-60 years in good health and CMV-seropositive. In DNA, the CDR3 is TGTGCCAGCAGTCCCGGAGTAGGCTACACCTTC. Protein sequence: CASSPGVGYTF.